This T cell receptor beta chain was retrieved from a study of blood T cell repertoires in COVID-19. Study details: T cells, B-cell-depleted T cells, or PBMCs supplied cDNA or gDNA.

This clone came up once. As originally analysed: Estimation of nucleated cell counts was performed using reference gene primer amplification. Only in-frame clones appear in the TCRdb table, and some are missing; sequencing was by immunoSEQ multiplex PCR. The D gene and trimming were derived from the DNA, and the V and J assignments and clone size from that table. Of roughly 100,000 clones in the sample, nearly 90% were seen once. The receptor was isolated from a man aged 45-60 years with active COVID-19. The sequencing input was peripheral blood.

CDR3 sequence: CASSLRPSGGLGETQYF. Written as DNA, the CDR3 is TGTGCCAGCAGCTTACGTCCTAGCGGGGGCCTAGGGGAGACCCAGTACTTC. The chain employs TRBV7-3 and TRBJ2-5, with 10 positions matching TRBD2. Germline V gene data show CDR1 as SGHTA and CDR2 as FQGTGA. The CDR3 has 17 residues. J gave up 5 bases and V 2 bases, and 11 bases lay outside the gene matches.